Listed below are T cell receptor beta chains from one sample, sequenced in a study of blood T cell repertoires in COVID-19. Only in-frame clones appear in the TCRdb table, and some are missing; sequencing was by immunoSEQ multiplex PCR. The table records about 290,000 clones, around nine tenths of them present only once. The sample was PBMCs or T cells enriched from blood (not recorded which). These TCRs come from a woman between 40 and 55 years old who had recovered from COVID-19. CDR3s leave out the opening cysteine and the closing phenylalanine or tryptophan. Fields, in order: V gene, J gene, clone size, CDR3 protein. Some rows mark clone size as missing; the rest say once, few, many or name a class of expanded clone.

V gene: TRBV19
J gene: TRBJ2-1
clone size: few
CDR3 protein: ASRRAGTSGVVQQF

V gene: TRBV12-3/TRBV12-4
J gene: TRBJ2-7
clone size: .
CDR3 protein: ASSNGGAYEQY

V gene: TRBV3-1/TRBV3-2
J gene: TRBJ1-4
clone size: .
CDR3 protein: ASSQRWDRSEKLF

V gene: TRBV3-1/TRBV3-2
J gene: TRBJ1-4
clone size: .
CDR3 protein: ASSHTGQGNEKLF

V gene: TRBV9
J gene: TRBJ2-1
clone size: once
CDR3 protein: ASSVGTSGEQF

V gene: TRBV30
J gene: TRBJ1-2
clone size: .
CDR3 protein: AWSPGTGYGYT

V gene: TRBV9
J gene: TRBJ2-1
clone size: .
CDR3 protein: ASSGGTTYNEQF

V gene: TRBV18
J gene: TRBJ2-3
clone size: .
CDR3 protein: ASTNVAGVSTDTQY

V gene: TRBV5-1
J gene: TRBJ2-3
clone size: once
CDR3 protein: ASSLGGGKDTQY

V gene: TRBV19
J gene: TRBJ2-7
clone size: .
CDR3 protein: ATRQGQYEQY

V gene: TRBV19
J gene: TRBJ1-6
clone size: .
CDR3 protein: ASSISGQGNSPLH

V gene: TRBV3-1/TRBV3-2
J gene: TRBJ1-3
clone size: .
CDR3 protein: ASSRRSSGNTIY

V gene: TRBV6-5
J gene: TRBJ2-6
clone size: .
CDR3 protein: ASRQARANVLT

V gene: TRBV6-6
J gene: TRBJ2-3
clone size: .
CDR3 protein: ASSSPWGGTDTQY

V gene: TRBV6-5
J gene: TRBJ2-5
clone size: .
CDR3 protein: ASSPTSGVWETQY

V gene: TRBV19
J gene: TRBJ1-1
clone size: .
CDR3 protein: ASSIVGLRGQGAF

V gene: TRBV2
J gene: TRBJ2-7
clone size: .
CDR3 protein: ASSEESGLTYEQY

V gene: TRBV27
J gene: TRBJ1-2
clone size: .
CDR3 protein: ASSLSGDRYLNYGYT

V gene: TRBV7-9
J gene: TRBJ1-1
clone size: .
CDR3 protein: ASSLKGENTEAF

V gene: TRBV18
J gene: TRBJ1-5
clone size: .
CDR3 protein: ASSPRGSFDQPQH

V gene: TRBV7-3
J gene: TRBJ1-4
clone size: .
CDR3 protein: ASSLKKGWDGTGNEKLF

V gene: TRBV2
J gene: TRBJ2-7
clone size: .
CDR3 protein: ASSSGPLYEQY

V gene: TRBV3-1/TRBV3-2
J gene: TRBJ2-1
clone size: .
CDR3 protein: ASSHGLAGHSVYNEQF

V gene: TRBV7-9
J gene: TRBJ2-1
clone size: .
CDR3 protein: ASSRTGVNEQF

V gene: TRBV7-2
J gene: TRBJ1-5
clone size: .
CDR3 protein: ASSLAPGLGQPQH

V gene: TRBV27
J gene: TRBJ2-4
clone size: .
CDR3 protein: ASSLRQGVKNIQY

V gene: TRBV2
J gene: TRBJ1-5
clone size: .
CDR3 protein: AQGPGYSNQPQH

V gene: TRBV9
J gene: TRBJ2-1
clone size: .
CDR3 protein: ASSPRLAAYNEQF